Shown below are 14 T cell receptor beta chains from a single sample sequenced in a study of cytomegalovirus exposure and HLA in healthy donors. 60 Vbeta and 13 Jbeta primers were used in PCR. The assay was immunoSEQ multiplex PCR, and TCRdb's table has in-frame clones only and misses some. The sample contains 130,000 or so clones, around two thirds of which appear only once. Sequencing used PBMCs. These receptors were collected from a woman in her thirties or forties in good health and CMV-seropositive.

The chain carries TRBV11-3 and TRBJ2-7; 7 bases fit TRBD1. The CDR3 has 15 amino acids. Germline loops: CDR1 SGHNT, CDR2 YENEEA. The V gene end was trimmed by 2 bases and the J gene end by 2 bases; junction bases not matched to a gene: 6. This CDR3 is CASSLSPDRAYEQYF. CDR3 bases: TGTGCCAGCAGCTTATCCCCAGACAGGGCCTACGAGCAGTACTTC.

The CDR3 sequence: CAWSVLETGTVNSPLHF. The CDR3 DNA sequence: TGTGCCTGGAGTGTACTAGAAACCGGGACAGTGAATTCACCCCTCCACTTT. V usage is TRBV30 and J usage is TRBJ1-6; 7 bases are a match to TRBD1. Germline lookup yields CDR1 GTSNPN and CDR2 SVGIG (reference sequence). The CDR3 spans 17 residues. V dropped 0 bases and J dropped 7; count of bases not matched to a gene: 12.

V is TRBV5-1 and J is TRBJ2-6; 11 nucleotides match TRBD1. V gave up 4 bases and J gave up 0 bases; unmatched junction bases: 6. The germline V gene encodes CDR1 SGHRS and CDR2 YFSETQ. This CDR3 comprises 18 residues. CDR3 in DNA: TGCGCCAGCAGCCAAGGGACAGGGGGAAGCTCTGGGGCCAACGTCCTGACTTTC. It codes for CASSQGTGGSSGANVLTF.

The chain links TRBV6-5 to TRBJ1-1; D is perhaps TRBD1 (5 bases). Trimming shortened V by 6 bases and J by 4 bases, and 12 bases separated the two germline ends. The CDR3 has 13 amino acids. In germline, CDR1 is MNHEY, CDR2 SVGAGI. CDR3 residues: CASSDGGSTEAFF. CDR3 coding DNA: TGTGCCAGCAGCGACGGGGGGAGCACTGAAGCTTTCTTT.

With regard to this clone: Sequence at one end of the junction differs from germline and may be a read error. The chain joins TRBV11-1 to TRBJ2-2; no clear D gene. CDR1 is SGHAT and CDR2 is FQDESV in the germline V gene (reference sequence). There are 14 residues in the CDR3. The CDR3 sequence: CASVSDSKTGELFF. The CDR3, as DNA: TGTGCCAGCGTGTCAGACTCGAAAACCGGGGAGCTGTTTTTT. The variable domain in full, completed from reference TRBV11-1 and TRBJ2-2, reads EAEVAQSPRYKITEKSQAVAFWCDPISGHATLYWYRQILGQGPELLVQFQDESVVDDSQLPKDRFSAERLKGVDSTLKIQPAELGDSAMYLCASVSDSKTGELFFGEGSRLTVL.

On this clone itself: At one boundary the junction diverges from the germline segment, which might be a read error. The gene calls are TRBV2 and TRBJ2-5; TRBD2 matches 10 bases. This CDR3 has 14 amino acids. Germline assignment: CDR1 SNHLY and CDR2 FYNNEI. The CDR3 nucleotides are TGTGCCAGCAGGGAAGCGGGAGGGCGGGAGACCCAGTACTTC. It translates to CASREAGGRETQYF.

This chain connects TRBV6-1 to TRBJ2-7; possibly TRBD1 for D (6 bases). Trimming cost V 2 bases and J 2 bases, with 16 bases left between them. The CDR3 totals 16 residues. Germline CDR1 and CDR2: MNHNS and SASEGT. The CDR3 protein is CASSELTGLGPYEQYF. The DNA for the CDR3 is TGTGCCAGCAGTGAACTGACAGGTTTGGGCCCCTACGAGCAGTACTTC.

The count of this clone is one. The chain uses TRBV27 and TRBJ1-5, with TRBD1 identical over 7 bases. The CDR3 length is 14 residues. The V segment lost 3 bases and the J segment 2 bases; nucleotides outside the gene matches: 1. CDR1 is MNHEY, CDR2 SMNVEV, per germline (reference sequence). The CDR3 spells CASSFTGGNQPQHF. The CDR3 nucleotides read TGTGCCAGCAGTTTCACAGGGGGCAATCAGCCCCAGCATTTT.

This chain joins TRBV5-5 and TRBJ2-7, with TRBD1 matching over 9 bases. The CDR3 sequence is 15 residues long. Unmatched junction bases numbered 10, after V lost 4 bases and J lost 5 bases. Germline values: CDR1 SGHKS, CDR2 YYEKEE (reference sequence). This CDR3 is CASSKAGTGRNEQYF. DNA of the CDR3: TGTGCCAGCAGCAAAGCCGGGACAGGGAGGAACGAGCAGTACTTC.

The chain couples TRBV29-1 to TRBJ2-6; 7 bases align to TRBD1. V shed 5 bases, J shed 3 bases, and the junction held 7 bases outside the gene matches. CDR3 length: 15 residues. CDR1 and CDR2 (germline): SQVTM, ANQGSEA. CDR3: CSVQGVILGANVLTF. Written as DNA, the CDR3 is TGCAGCGTTCAGGGGGTTATCCTTGGGGCCAACGTCCTGACTTTC.

The chain combines TRBV7-3 with TRBJ2-1, with 9 nucleotides matching TRBD2. The V segment lost 2 bases and the J segment 5 bases; nucleotides outside the gene matches: 4. CDR1 and CDR2 (germline): SGHTA, FQGTGA. This CDR3 region has 15 residues. CDR3 DNA sequence: TGTGCCAGCAGCTTAGGTTTAGCGGGAGACAATGAGCAGTTCTTC. Its translation is CASSLGLAGDNEQFF.

The rearrangement uses TRBV28 and TRBJ2-7, with D possibly TRBD1 on 5 matching bases. V was trimmed by 5 bases and J by 7 bases, leaving 12 bases between them. The CDR3 loop spans 12 amino acids. CDR1 MDHEN and CDR2 SYDVKM come from the germline V gene. The CDR3 nucleotides are TGTGCCAGCAGTCAACAGGCCGAGGAGCAGTACTTC. This sequence encodes CASSQQAEEQYF.

The chain links TRBV29-1 to TRBJ1-3; D may be TRBD1 (6 bases). Trimming took off 4 bases at V and 2 bases at J, with 6 bases between the two ends. The germline V gene has CDR1 SQVTM and CDR2 ANQGSEA. CDR3 length: 12 residues. This CDR3 is CSVAGAGNTIYF. Here the CDR3 DNA reads TGCAGCGTTGCAGGGGCTGGAAACACCATATATTTT.

The chain joins TRBV5-1 to TRBJ1-5; TRBD1 might be the D (5 bases). V was pared by 4 bases and J by 2 bases, with 7 bases between. This CDR3 has 13 amino acids. Germline V gene sequence: CDR1 SGHRS, CDR2 YFSETQ. CDR3 loop: CASSLTGNQPQHF. The CDR3 DNA is TGCGCCAGCAGCCTGACAGGCAATCAGCCCCAGCATTTT.